This entry describes one TCR beta chain. Its antigen is not known. Germline-derived CDR1 and CDR2 are SGHNT and YENEEA. V lost 8 bases and J lost 4; bases outside the gene matches: 7. The CDR3 consists of 14 residues. The sample belongs to a study of blood T cells in healthy people across ages. For the second PCR, which ran for about 7 to 11 cycles, a sample-barcoded 5' primer and a J-beta primer mix were used. MiXCR was run by TCRdb on the 5' RACE reads, yielding one entry per CDR3 protein. The data show about 650,000 distinct CDR3 sequences, more than 45% seen once. General study points: Diversity figures based on one million T cells were deemed too low. PBMC samples, being unsorted, prevented any conclusive comparison of naive and antigen-experienced cells. The study lacked donor CMV status, which possibly confounded expanded clonotype changes.

The sample comprised blood. This receptor was obtained from an elderly woman in good health. The rearrangement uses TRBV11-3 and TRBJ2-3; 9 nucleotides agree with TRBD1. The DNA for the CDR3 is TGTGCCAGCTCCCGGACAGGGGTTCCAGATACGCAGTATTTT. This gives the protein CASSRTGVPDTQYF.